The next 3 T cell receptor beta chains were all read from a single sample in a study of shared T cell receptors in the human thymus. Repertoires were generated with immunoSEQ multiplex PCR, while TCRdb's copy carries only in-frame clones and drops some. The sample consists of about 660,000 clones, over 75% of them appearing once. A further study also used this sample, focusing on human thymus T cells.

The sequenced sample consisted of thymocytes. The receptors were gathered from a boy in the first two years of life with a congenital heart defect.

The rearrangement uses TRBV18 and TRBJ1-2; D remains unclear. The CDR3 runs 12 residues. CDR1 and CDR2 (germline): KGHSH, LQKENI. Trimming cost V 2 bases and J 8 bases, with 9 bases left between them. The CDR3 region has the DNA TGTGCCAGCTCACCAGGCCCTCTGGGCTACACCTTC. Its protein product is CASSPGPLGYTF.

The chain couples TRBV11-3 to TRBJ2-7; TRBD2 matches at 7 bases. Germline V lookup: CDR1 SGHNT, CDR2 YENEEA. This CDR3 spans 13 amino acids. Trimming cost V 8 bases and J 6 bases; bases outside gene matches: 10. The CDR3 here is CASSRAGVSEQYF. For the CDR3, the DNA is TGTGCCAGCTCCCGGGCGGGGGTCTCCGAGCAGTACTTC. Filled out from reference TRBV11-3 and TRBJ2-7, the complete variable domain reads EAGVVQSPRYKIIEKKQPVAFWCNPISGHNTLYWYLQNLGQGPELLIRYENEEAVDDSQLPKDRFSAERLKGVDSTLKIQPAELGDSAVYLCASSRAGVSEQYFGPGTRLTVT.

The chain employs TRBV4-1 and TRBJ1-2, with D perhaps matching TRBD1 (6 bases). The CDR3 runs 17 residues. V lost 0 bases, J lost 8 bases, and 22 bases lay in between. The V gene's germline CDR1 is MGHRA and CDR2 YSYEKL. The CDR3 sequence is CASSQEGATGARKGYTF. The CDR3 nucleotides read TGCGCCAGCAGCCAAGAGGGGGCTACGGGCGCTAGAAAGGGCTACACCTTC.